Presented here are 12 T cell receptor beta chains from one specimen sequenced in a study of cytomegalovirus exposure and HLA in healthy donors. PCR involved 60 Vbeta and 13 Jbeta primers. Measured with immunoSEQ multiplex PCR; TCRdb has only the in-frame clones, and not every one. The table shows 150,000 to 200,000 clones, with about three quarters occurring only once. The sample was PBMCs. The receptors originated from a female donor in good health and CMV-seronegative.

The gene calls are TRBV5-1 and TRBJ2-5; a weak D match, TRBD2 (5 bases). Trimming stripped 0 bases from V and 2 bases from J, with 8 bases between. The CDR3 sequence is 14 residues long. In germline, CDR1 is SGHRS, CDR2 YFSETQ. The CDR3 sequence is CASSLVSDQETQYF. CDR3 in DNA: TGCGCCAGCAGCTTGGTTAGCGATCAAGAGACCCAGTACTTC.

This chain connects TRBV6-6 to TRBJ1-2; the match to TRBD1 covers 8 bases. The V gene end was trimmed by 2 bases and the J gene end by 7 bases; junction bases not matched to a gene: 6. Per germline, CDR1 MNHNY and CDR2 SVGAGI (reference sequence). The CDR3 is 14 residues long. The CDR3 region has the DNA TGTGCCAGCAGTTACCAGGACAGGGAAGGTGGCTACACCTTC. Translated, it gives CASSYQDREGGYTF.

The chain recombines TRBV7-3 with TRBJ1-2; 12 positions agree with TRBD1. Per germline, CDR1 SGHTA and CDR2 FQGTGA. The V segment lost 6 bases and the J segment 8 bases; nucleotides outside the gene matches: 7. The CDR3 has 14 residues. CDR3 sequence (DNA): TGTGCCAGCAGATTGGGACAGGGGGCTGAAGGCTACACCTTC. This sequence encodes CASRLGQGAEGYTF.

CDR3 sequence: CASSHGTSGNTGELFF. CDR3 DNA: TGTGCCAGCAGTCACGGGACTAGCGGGAACACCGGGGAGCTGTTTTTT. The chain links TRBV6-4 to TRBJ2-2, with 11 bases that match TRBD2. J lost 1 base, V lost 5 bases, and 3 bases had no gene match. CDR3 length: 16 amino acids. Germline CDR1 is MRHNA and CDR2 is SNTAGT.

The chain links TRBV19 to TRBJ1-2; TRBD1 matches at 9 bases. In germline, CDR1 is LNHDA, CDR2 SQIVND (reference sequence). Trimming took 6 bases from V and 1 from J; bases not matched to a gene: 3. This CDR3 region has 14 residues. Written as DNA, the CDR3 is TGTGCCAGTAGCCGACAGGGGGTTAACTATGGCTACACCTTC. Protein product: CASSRQGVNYGYTF. The variable domain in full, with the rest retrieved from reference TRBV19 and TRBJ1-2, is DGGITQSPKYLFRKEGQNVTLSCEQNLNHDAMYWYRQDPGQGLRLIYYSQIVNDFQKGDIAEGYSVSREKKESFPLTVTSAQKNPTAFYLCASSRQGVNYGYTFGSGTRLTVV.

V is TRBV5-6 and J is TRBJ1-5; D unclear. The germline V and J ends were trimmed by 4 bases and 1 base, with 6 bases remaining between them. This CDR3 has 13 residues. Germline V gives CDR1 SGHDT, CDR2 YYEEEE. CDR3 bases: TGTGCCAGCAGCCGGTCGAGCAATCAGCCCCAGCATTTT. Amino acid sequence: CASSRSSNQPQHF.

V and J are TRBV19 and TRBJ1-1; 7 positions match TRBD1. J lost 8 bases, V lost 1 base, and 7 bases had no gene match. Germline assignment: CDR1 LNHDA and CDR2 SQIVND (reference sequence). The CDR3 totals 14 residues. CDR3 in DNA: TGTGCCAGTAGTATAGGACAGGGTGGATCCGAAGCTTTCTTT. This codes for CASSIGQGGSEAFF.

The J gene is TRBJ2-7, the V gene TRBV5-6; TRBD1 matches at 10 bases. This CDR3 spans 14 amino acids. Per the germline V gene, CDR1 is SGHDT and CDR2 is YYEEEE. J lost 8 bases, V lost 4 bases, and 9 bases had no gene match. DNA of the CDR3: TGTGCCAGCAGCCTAGGACAGGGGGGATGGAAGCAGTACTTC. Residues: CASSLGQGGWKQYF.

Points on this clone: The same CDR3 can be traced to other DNA sequences in this sample. The chain employs TRBV5-1 and TRBJ1-1, with D possibly matching TRBD1 (5 bases). Germline V gives CDR1 SGHRS, CDR2 YFSETQ. This CDR3 is built from 14 residues. The V and J ends lost 5 bases and 1 base respectively, with 12 bases between them. This CDR3 is CASRLTGPNTEAFF. In DNA form, the CDR3 reads TGCGCCAGCAGACTTACAGGACCGAACACTGAAGCTTTCTTT. The full variable domain, completed using reference TRBV5-1 and TRBJ1-1, is KAGVTQTPRYLIKTRGQQVTLSCSPISGHRSVSWYQQTPGQGLQFLFEYFSETQRNKGNFPGRFSGRQFSNSRSEMNVSTLELGDSALYLCASRLTGPNTEAFFGQGTRLTVV.

CDR3 DNA: TGTGCCAGCAGCTTGTCAGGCGGGACCGCCGCGTTCTTC. Protein sequence: CASSLSGGTAAFF. The chain joins TRBV11-2 to TRBJ2-1; D possibly corresponds to TRBD2 (6 bases). CDR1 and CDR2 from the germline V gene are SGHAT and FQNNGV. CDR3 size: 13 residues. V was shortened by 3 bases and J by 15 bases, with 18 bases between the two germline ends.

The rearrangement uses TRBV2 and TRBJ2-2; a weak D match, TRBD2 (7 bases). The CDR3 extends over 14 amino acids. CDR1 and CDR2 (germline): SNHLY, FYNNEI. V was shortened by 7 bases and J by 4 bases, with 13 bases between the two germline ends. The CDR3: CASIREGGTGELFF. The CDR3 DNA follows: TGTGCCAGCATAAGGGAGGGGGGCACCGGGGAGCTGTTTTTT.

The rearrangement uses TRBV5-1 and TRBJ1-4, with TRBD1 matching 8 bases. With 4 bases clipped from V and 7 bases from J, the junction kept 9 bases outside the gene matches. The CDR3 consists of 15 residues. Germline V gene sequence: CDR1 SGHRS, CDR2 YFSETQ. The CDR3 here is CASSKQGEGGEKLFF. The CDR3 bases are TGCGCCAGCAGCAAACAGGGGGAGGGAGGTGAAAAACTGTTTTTT.